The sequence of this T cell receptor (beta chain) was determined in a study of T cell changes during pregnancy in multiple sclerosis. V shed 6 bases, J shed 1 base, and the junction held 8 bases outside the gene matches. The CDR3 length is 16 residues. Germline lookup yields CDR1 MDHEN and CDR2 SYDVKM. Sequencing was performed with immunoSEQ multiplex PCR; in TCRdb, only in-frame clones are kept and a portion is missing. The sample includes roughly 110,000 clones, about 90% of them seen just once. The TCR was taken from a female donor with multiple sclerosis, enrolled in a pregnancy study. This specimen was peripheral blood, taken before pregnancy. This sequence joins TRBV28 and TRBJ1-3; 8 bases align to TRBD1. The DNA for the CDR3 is TGTGCCAGCAGCCCCTCGGACAGGGTTTCTGGAAACACCATATATTTT. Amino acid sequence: CASSPSDRVSGNTIYF.